These T cell receptor beta chains were read from a single sample in a study of blood T cell repertoires in COVID-19. The repertoire was sequenced with immunoSEQ multiplex PCR; TCRdb's copy has only in-frame clones and lacks some. This table has about 200,000 clones, about 76% appearing once. Sample: peripheral blood. All receptors come from a woman between 40 and 55 years old with COVID-19, enrolled during active disease. The CDR3 runs from the conserved cysteine through the conserved F or W. The order of the fields is V gene, D gene, clone size, CDR3 length, J gene, CDR3 protein, CDR3 DNA. The D gene is left open where the match is weak. A clone size is listed for some rows: how often the clone was seen (once, few, many), or a class if it is expanded.

>TRBV29-1|.|.|12|TRBJ1-2
CSVEGQGVGYTF
TGCAGCGTTGAAGGGCAGGGCGTGGGCTACACCTTC
>TRBV4-1|.|once|13|TRBJ2-3
CASEPSERDTQYF
TGCGCCAGCGAACCATCGGAGAGAGATACGCAGTATTTT
>TRBV19|.|once|13|TRBJ1-3
CASTSGSGNTIYF
TGTGCCAGTACCTCAGGATCTGGAAACACCATATATTTT
>TRBV20-1|.|.|11|TRBJ2-7
CSATSGHEQYF
TGCAGTGCTACAAGCGGGCACGAGCAGTACTTC
>TRBV18|.|.|16|TRBJ2-7
CASSPNDGRGTGEQYF
TGTGCCAGCTCCCCCAATGATGGGAGAGGTACTGGCGAGCAGTACTTC
>TRBV6-2/TRBV6-3|.|.|11|TRBJ1-2
CASSYSLGYTF
TGTGCCAGCAGTTACTCCCTGGGCTACACCTTC
>TRBV5-8|.|.|14|TRBJ2-5
CASSFLQGVETQYF
TGTGCCAGCAGCTTTTTACAGGGAGTAGAGACCCAGTACTTC
>TRBV12-3/TRBV12-4|TRBD1|.|13|TRBJ1-2
CASSKQGNYGYTF
TGTGCCAGCAGCAAACAGGGGAACTATGGCTACACCTTC
>TRBV13|.|.|14|TRBJ2-1
CASSLQGRYNEQFF
TGTGCCAGCAGCTTACAGGGGCGATACAATGAGCAGTTCTTC
>TRBV19|.|.|14|TRBJ2-2
CASRGGVYTGELFF
TGTGCCAGTAGAGGCGGGGTGTACACCGGGGAGCTGTTTTTT
>TRBV5-1|.|.|14|TRBJ2-1
CASSSGQLEDEQFF
TGCGCCAGCAGCTCGGGACAATTAGAGGATGAGCAGTTCTTC
>TRBV19|.|.|14|TRBJ1-4
CASSDGGSGEKLFF
TGTGCCAGTAGTGATGGGGGGTCCGGTGAAAAACTGTTTTTT
>TRBV5-1|.|few|16|TRBJ2-1
CASSLAKGVTYNEQFF
TGCGCCAGCAGCTTGGCCAAGGGGGTCACCTACAATGAGCAGTTCTTC
>TRBV15|TRBD1|.|16|TRBJ1-5
CATSRDRDSINQPQHF
TGTGCCACCAGCAGAGACCGGGACAGCATCAATCAGCCCCAGCATTTT
>TRBV2|.|.|13|TRBJ1-1
CASSADYNTEAFF
TGTGCCAGCAGCGCCGACTATAACACTGAAGCTTTCTTT
>TRBV28|TRBD1|.|18|TRBJ1-6
CASSSPGQGRRYNSPLHF
TGTGCCAGCAGTAGCCCCGGACAGGGAAGGCGTTATAATTCACCCCTCCACTTT
>TRBV12-3/TRBV12-4|.|few|12|TRBJ1-5
CASSSFYQPQHF
TGTGCCAGCAGTTCCTTTTATCAGCCCCAGCATTTT
>TRBV5-6|.|.|13|TRBJ1-5
CASSFRAGQPQHF
TGTGCCAGCAGCTTCAGGGCAGGTCAGCCCCAGCATTTT
>TRBV11-2|TRBD2|.|15|TRBJ2-7
CASSLLAGEPYEQYF
TGTGCCAGCAGCCTCCTAGCGGGAGAACCCTACGAGCAGTACTTC
>TRBV10-2|.|.|17|TRBJ1-5
CASSEVGGQRIYQPQHF
TGCGCCAGCAGTGAGGTAGGCGGACAGCGAATATATCAGCCCCAGCATTTT
>TRBV20-1|.|.|15|TRBJ1-2
CSASRPQQGNYGYTF
TGCAGTGCTAGTAGGCCCCAGCAGGGAAACTATGGCTACACCTTC
>TRBV5-1|.|.|16|TRBJ2-6
CASSSTVLAGANVLTF
TGCGCCAGCAGCTCAACAGTATTAGCGGGGGCCAACGTCCTGACTTTC
>TRBV5-1|.|.|15|TRBJ1-3
CASSLGQFSGNTIYF
TGCGCCAGCAGCTTGGGACAGTTCTCTGGAAACACCATATATTTT
>TRBV18|.|.|16|TRBJ2-3
CASSLTRTTNTDTQYF
TGTGCCAGCTCCCTCACTAGAACCACAAACACAGATACGCAGTATTTT
>TRBV19|TRBD1|.|16|TRBJ2-7
CASSPTTTGARGEQYF
TGTGCCAGTAGTCCAACCACGACAGGGGCGAGAGGGGAGCAGTACTTC
>TRBV7-2|TRBD2|.|15|TRBJ2-1
CASSYTSGRANEQFF
TGTGCCAGCAGCTACACTAGCGGGAGGGCCAATGAGCAGTTCTTC
>TRBV2|TRBD1|.|16|TRBJ1-1
CASSGQGPRLGTEAFF
TGTGCCAGCAGTGGACAGGGTCCGCGGTTGGGCACTGAAGCTTTCTTT
>TRBV5-1|TRBD1|.|16|TRBJ2-6
CASSWTGGHGANVLTF
TGCGCCAGCAGCTGGACAGGGGGACATGGGGCCAACGTCCTGACTTTC
>TRBV5-1|TRBD1|.|17|TRBJ2-3
CASSLVSGTGSTDTQYF
TGCGCCAGCAGCTTGGTGAGCGGGACAGGGAGCACAGATACGCAGTATTTT
>TRBV27|.|once|14|TRBJ2-7
CASSLRDTAYEQYF
TGTGCCAGCAGTCTCCGGGACACCGCCTACGAGCAGTACTTC
>TRBV18|TRBD2|.|13|TRBJ2-7
CASSRGGSDEQYF
TGTGCCAGCTCACGGGGGGGTTCCGACGAGCAGTACTTC
>TRBV7-2|.|.|14|TRBJ2-7
CASSTLAGTYEQYF
TGTGCCAGCAGCACCCTGGCGGGGACCTACGAGCAGTACTTC
>TRBV9|.|.|13|TRBJ1-2
CASSPYERGGYTF
TGTGCCAGCAGCCCGTACGAGCGGGGCGGCTACACCTTC
>TRBV29-1|TRBD1|.|14|TRBJ2-5
CSAPGQGGGETQYF
TGCAGCGCACCGGGACAGGGCGGGGGAGAGACCCAGTACTTC
>TRBV5-4|TRBD1|.|14|TRBJ2-7
CASSSRQGAYEQYF
TGTGCCAGCAGCTCGAGACAGGGGGCCTACGAGCAGTACTTC